The source of this T cell receptor (beta chain) is a study of T cell responses to AZD1222 COVID-19 vaccine (dated by TCRdb to about 2021). About the full investigation: TCR sequencing covered approximately 230 trial participants: 207 given two doses of AZD1222 and 26 given two doses of MenACWY control vaccine. Trial participants were enrolled into age subgroups of 18-55, 56-69 and 70-plus years, which contained approximately 150, 30 and 60 TCR-sequenced participants, respectively.

Note on this clone: The clone's antigen remains unknown. No base qualities exist here, and no much larger clone lies one base off it.

The meaning of the sample's time point label: about 28 days (+/-7) after the second vaccine dose. Because spike-specific TCR depth and breadth did not differ between the two schedules, AZD1222 recipients who got a second dose at roughly 4 weeks were pooled with those who got a second dose at roughly 12 weeks. Samples from vaccinated people were obtained from the UK trials COV001 and COV002, which included a single-blind randomized controlled phase 2/3 trial of AZD1222 (ChAdOx1 nCoV-19) in healthy adults. For TCRbeta chain sequencing, PBMC samples were collected from trial participants at day 0 and at day 28 after the second dose. The CDR3 regions of human TCRbeta chains were analyzed by immunosequencing. The published analysis was carried out like this. Repertoire TCRs were matched against a reference library of SARS-CoV-2-specific TCRs generated with the MIRA antigen-specificity platform. Breadth meant the fraction of unique TCRs that were SARS-CoV-2-associated, whereas depth meant the fraction of total T cells that were SARS-CoV-2-associated. Using the MIRA data, each spike-specific TCR was mapped to the spike region that the TCR reacts to and placed in a CD4 or CD8 class. Log10-transformed breadth and depth values were compared by one-way ANOVA with Sidak's multiple comparisons tests. TCRdb obtained this table from immuneACCESS and retained in-frame rearrangements with V and J assigned. These tables miss some clones; where compared with another copy, unresolved V genes account for less than half of the shortfall, and the remainder is unexplained. V and J calls and clone size are given by that table; D and trimming were obtained from the DNA. This sample lists 70,000 to 90,000 clones; 70% to 90% were detected once. The top ten clones comprise 12% of the sample.

From a lookup of the germline V gene (reference sequence), CDR1 and CDR2 are GTSNPN and SVGIG. The CDR3 sequence holds 14 residues, the cysteine and phenylalanine included. Here the CDR3 DNA is all that survives: 42 bases in frame from base 1. V is reduced by 2 bases and J by 5 bases, leaving a spacing of 12 bases between them. Broader findings and caveats from the paper: Because no samples from the day 14 peak response were available, repertoires could be characterized only after the peak T cell response. Participants were mostly white British, with more females than males. The authors suggested clonal diversity may have been underestimated. Conclusions about previously exposed vaccinees are limited because only five to seven AZD1222 recipients were SARS-CoV-2 seropositive at baseline. Spike-specific TCR breadth and depth rose significantly after two AZD1222 doses compared with day 0 and with MenACWY recipients. The 56-69-year group was small, and its depth increase did not reach significance, likely because of low power. Vaccine-associated CD4 TCRs spanned the whole spike protein, with dominant responses in regions 160-218 and 743-854. Epitopes outside the regions mutated in the B.1.351 and B.1.1.7 variants were reportedly recognized by nearly half of the unique spike-specific TCRs.

The material was peripheral blood, obtained 28 days after the second AZD1222 dose. The sequence was obtained from an adult who received the AZD1222 COVID-19 vaccine. This chain is built from TRBV30 and TRBJ1-4; TRBD1 is a weak D gene call, 5 bases matching. The nucleotide sequence reads TGTGCCTGGAGTTGGGGGTTAGGAAATGAAAAACTGTTTTTT. It codes for CAWSWGLGNEKLFF.